This T cell receptor (beta chain) was recorded in a study of T cell changes during pregnancy in multiple sclerosis. Data came from immunoSEQ multiplex PCR; TCRdb stores just in-frame clones and leaves some out. The top ten clones hold around 1% of a sample with some 50,000 clones, 80% to 95% of them seen once. This CDR3 contains 17 residues. Germline values: CDR1 SGHDT, CDR2 YYEEEE. Germline trimming cut 1 base from V and 1 base from J; bases unmatched to any gene: 9. The specimen comprised peripheral blood, sampled after pregnancy. This rearrangement joins TRBV5-6 to TRBJ2-7, with 9 bases identical to TRBD2. The source of this sequence is a female donor with multiple sclerosis, enrolled in a pregnancy study. The CDR3 nucleotides are TGTGCCAGCAGCTTGACAGCGGGGGGCCTAGTTTCCTACGAGCAGTACTTC. Its protein product is CASSLTAGGLVSYEQYF.